The 15 T cell receptor beta chains given below trace back to one sample, sequenced in a study of identical twins. TCRdb re-called the 5' RACE reads with MiXCR, one entry per CDR3 protein. The profile shows about 240,000 distinct CDR3 sequences, over 9.5% of them singletons. The sequenced sample consisted of memory T cells sorted from blood. The source is a middle-aged man in good health.

There are many counts of this clonotype. The rearrangement links TRBV3-1 to TRBJ2-3; D is ambiguous. The germline gives CDR1 LGHDT, CDR2 YNNKEL (reference sequence). CDR3 size: 13 residues. V lost 1 base, J lost 11 bases, and 13 bases lay in between. The CDR3 is CASSQGMVPGQYF. The DNA for the CDR3 is TGTGCCAGCAGCCAAGGAATGGTCCCTGGGCAGTATTTT.

The J gene is TRBJ2-1, the V gene TRBV4-1; 11 bases are shared with TRBD2. Germline loops: CDR1 MGHRA, CDR2 YSYEKL. This CDR3 spans 16 amino acids. The ends lost 0 bases at V and 4 bases at J; junction bases unmatched: 2. CDR3 region: CASSQDTSGSYNEQFF. The CDR3 DNA is TGCGCCAGCAGCCAAGATACTAGCGGGAGTTACAATGAGCAGTTCTTC.

The chain has TRBV6-6 and TRBJ2-4; D remains unclear. The ends were cut back, 5 bases at V and 4 bases at J, with 9 bases in the middle. CDR3 size: 13 residues. Germline CDR1 MNHNY, CDR2 SVGAGI (reference sequence). The CDR3 region is CASSPELKNIQYF. The DNA for the CDR3 is TGTGCCAGCAGTCCCGAGCTTAAAAACATTCAGTACTTC.

This clonotype was seen repeatedly, ten times or more. The gene calls are TRBV4-2 and TRBJ1-4; possibly TRBD1 for D (5 bases). This CDR3 comprises 15 residues. V lost 5 bases, J lost 7 bases, and 17 bases lay in between. Germline V gene sequence: CDR1 LGHNA, CDR2 YNFKEQ. The CDR3: CASSSQTGDGEKLFF. The CDR3 DNA reads TGTGCCAGCAGCTCGCAGACGGGGGATGGTGAAAAACTGTTTTTT.

This clonotype appeared a few times. J is TRBJ1-2 and V is TRBV2; 10 nucleotides agree with TRBD1. Trimming took 7 bases from V and 6 from J; bases not matched to a gene: 8. The CDR3 has 14 amino acids. The germline V gene has CDR1 SNHLY and CDR2 FYNNEI. The CDR3 loop reads CASKGDRGADGYTF. CDR3 coding DNA: TGTGCCAGCAAAGGGGACAGGGGAGCCGATGGCTACACCTTC.

This clonotype occurred many times. This rearrangement joins TRBV5-1 to TRBJ2-7; TRBD2 agrees at 9 bases. CDR3 length: 15 amino acids. The V gene end was trimmed by 2 bases and the J gene end by 0 bases; junction bases not matched to a gene: 3. Germline assignment: CDR1 SGHRS and CDR2 YFSETQ. The CDR3 DNA follows: TGCGCCAGCAGCTTCAGCGGGGGGACCTCCTACGAGCAGTACTTC. Residues: CASSFSGGTSYEQYF.

The table lists this clonotype with many counts. The chain couples TRBV12-3 or TRBV12-4 to TRBJ2-1; 10 bases align to TRBD1. The CDR3 extends over 14 amino acids. The trim removed 6 bases at V and 14 bases at J, leaving 13 bases unmatched. The CDR3 loop reads CASRGGSGTGAKFF. The CDR3, as DNA: TGTGCCAGCAGGGGTGGATCCGGGACAGGGGCGAAGTTCTTC.

In this sample, this clonotype turned up a few times. The chain uses TRBV20-1 and TRBJ2-5; 14 nucleotides line up with TRBD2. The CDR3 has 15 amino acids. V trimming: 6 bases; J trimming: 4 bases; junction bases outside the gene matches: 7. Germline values: CDR1 DFQATT, CDR2 SNEGSKA (reference sequence). CDR3 region: CSARTSGGLSETQYF. The DNA for the CDR3 is TGCAGTGCACGGACTAGCGGGGGGCTGTCAGAGACCCAGTACTTC.

V is TRBV28 and J is TRBJ1-2; TRBD1 aligns across 11 bases. This CDR3 region has 14 residues. V was pared by 6 bases and J by 8 bases, with 8 bases of the junction left unmatched. The germline V gene has CDR1 MDHEN and CDR2 SYDVKM. CDR3 in amino acids: CASSPGQGGSGYTF. The CDR3 DNA sequence: TGTGCCAGCAGCCCGGGACAGGGGGGTAGCGGCTACACCTTC.

This clonotype was found a few times. In DNA, the CDR3 is TGCGCCAGCAGCTTGACGTGGGGGGCTAGCAGATACACAGATACGCAGTATTTT. It encodes CASSLTWGASRYTDTQYF. The V and J genes are TRBV5-1 and TRBJ2-3, with D perhaps matching TRBD1 or TRBD2 (6 bases each). V was cut by 1 base and J by 2 bases, with 20 bases left in between. The V gene's germline CDR1 is SGHRS and CDR2 YFSETQ. The CDR3 has 18 amino acids.

This clonotype was seen a few times. CDR3 in amino acids: CSAEDRESDQPQHF. The CDR3 bases are TGCAGTGCTGAAGACAGGGAATCAGATCAGCCCCAGCATTTT. The chain couples TRBV20-1 to TRBJ1-5; TRBD1 aligns across 7 bases. The CDR3 extends over 14 amino acids. The V and J ends lost 5 bases and 5 bases, in that order; junction bases with no gene match: 9. CDR1 DFQATT and CDR2 SNEGSKA come from the germline V gene (reference sequence).

This chain joins TRBV5-1 and TRBJ2-2; D uncertain. Trimming took off 7 bases at V and 1 base at J, with 11 bases between the two ends. CDR3 length: 14 amino acids. Germline V gene data show CDR1 as SGHRS and CDR2 as YFSETQ. CDR3 nucleotide sequence: TGCGCCAGCCGTCCGCAGGTGAACACCGGGGAGCTGTTTTTT. It is translated as CASRPQVNTGELFF.

This clonotype came up a few times. CDR3 sequence reads: CASSAGTGSGANVLTF. The CDR3 coding sequence is TGTGCCAGCTCAGCCGGGACAGGGTCTGGGGCCAACGTCCTGACTTTC. The chain couples TRBV18 to TRBJ2-6; 9 nucleotides align to TRBD1. V shed 5 bases, J shed 1 base, and the junction held 3 bases outside the gene matches. CDR1 and CDR2 from the germline V gene are KGHSH and LQKENI. CDR3 length equals 16 residues.

This clonotype was seen only a few times. The chain couples TRBV10-3 to TRBJ1-3; weak D call: TRBD1 (6 bases). This CDR3 has 13 amino acids. Germline V gene lookup returns CDR1 ENHRY and CDR2 SYGVKD. The CDR3 loop is CGIKQGDGNTIYF. In DNA form, the CDR3 reads TGTGGAATAAAACAGGGAGATGGAAACACCATATATTTT.

This clonotype was observed many times. This chain connects TRBV4-3 to TRBJ2-1; D not certain. Deletions cut 1 base from V and 8 bases from J, with 15 bases between. Germline assignment: CDR1 LGHNA and CDR2 YSLEER. The CDR3 covers 15 residues. This chain's CDR3 is CASSQGLRPGDEQFF. CDR3 nucleotide sequence: TGCGCCAGCAGCCAAGGACTCCGCCCTGGGGATGAGCAGTTCTTC.